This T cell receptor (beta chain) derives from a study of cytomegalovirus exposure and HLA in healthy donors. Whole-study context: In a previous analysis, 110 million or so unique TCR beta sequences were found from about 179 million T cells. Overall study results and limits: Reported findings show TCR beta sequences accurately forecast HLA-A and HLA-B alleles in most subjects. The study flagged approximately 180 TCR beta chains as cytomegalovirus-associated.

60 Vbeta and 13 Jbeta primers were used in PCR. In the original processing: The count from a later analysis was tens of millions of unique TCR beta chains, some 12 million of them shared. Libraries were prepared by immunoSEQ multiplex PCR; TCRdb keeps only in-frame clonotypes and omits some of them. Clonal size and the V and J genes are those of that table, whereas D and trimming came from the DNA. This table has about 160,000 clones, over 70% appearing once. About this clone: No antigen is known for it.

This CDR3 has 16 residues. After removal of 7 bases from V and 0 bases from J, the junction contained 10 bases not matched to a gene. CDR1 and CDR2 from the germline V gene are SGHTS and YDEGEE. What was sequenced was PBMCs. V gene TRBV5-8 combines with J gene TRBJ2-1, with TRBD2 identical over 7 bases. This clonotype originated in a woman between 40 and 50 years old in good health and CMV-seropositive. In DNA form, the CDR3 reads TGTGCCAGCGCCACGCCGGGGGGTAGCTCCTACAATGAGCAGTTCTTC. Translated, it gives CASATPGGSSYNEQFF.